The 2 T cell receptor beta chains listed next were all sequenced from one sample in a study of breast tumors, draining lymph nodes, adjacent tissues. One entry per CDR3 protein results from TCRdb running MiXCR on the multiplex PCR reads. The sample yields about 21,000 distinct CDR3 sequences, about 41% seen once. Sequences were obtained from breast tumor tissue. These TCRs come from a female donor with breast cancer. Some clones in this sample may be carry-over from other donors' samples.

This clonotype was counted between two and nine times. A much larger clone differs by one base, so this may be a read error. The chain recombines TRBV7-2 with TRBJ1-3; possibly TRBD1 for D (5 bases). Germline values: CDR1 SGHTA, CDR2 FQGNSA. The CDR3 extends over 16 amino acids. The CDR3 DNA is TGTGCCAGCAGCTTAGCGGGACGGACCGTAGGAAACACCCTATATTTT. It specifies CASSLAGRTVGNTLYF.

At least ten counts were recorded for this clonotype. The chain uses TRBV20-1 and TRBJ2-7; D remains ambiguous. CDR1 is DFQATT and CDR2 is SNEGSKA in the germline V gene (reference sequence). Trimming left V 0 bases short and J 3 bases short, with 9 bases between. The length of the CDR3 is 13 residues. The CDR3 DNA reads as TGCAGTGCTAGAGATCTCTGGGGCTACGAGCAGTACTTC. Its protein product is CSARDLWGYEQYF.